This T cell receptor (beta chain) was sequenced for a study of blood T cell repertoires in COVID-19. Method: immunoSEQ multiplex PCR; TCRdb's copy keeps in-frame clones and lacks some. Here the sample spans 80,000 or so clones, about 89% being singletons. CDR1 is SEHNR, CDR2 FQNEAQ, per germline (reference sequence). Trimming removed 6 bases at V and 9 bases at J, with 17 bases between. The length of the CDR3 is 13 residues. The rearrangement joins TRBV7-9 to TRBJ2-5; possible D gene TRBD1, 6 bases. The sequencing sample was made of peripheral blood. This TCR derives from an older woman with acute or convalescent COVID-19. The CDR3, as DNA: TGTGCCAGCAGACCTACAGGACCAGGGGCCCAGTACTTC. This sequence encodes CASRPTGPGAQYF.